This T cell receptor (beta chain) was observed in a study of tumor-infiltrating lymphocytes in primary liver carcinoma. Study as a whole: Productive TCRbeta reads per sample were roughly 3.5 to 7.13 million, not differing by tissue. Regarding the study as a whole: A significantly higher top-250-clone fraction was found in tumors than in blood (p = 0.039).

Only one count was recorded for this clonotype. Its target is unknown. One end of the junction varies from germline; a read error may be responsible. The tissue used was unsorted bulk material of about 17-33 mg. RNA and DNA were co-extracted from it with the AllPrep DNA/RNA mini kit. The germline V gene has CDR1 SGHAT and CDR2 FQDESV (reference sequence). CDR3 length: 17 amino acids. Synthesis of TCR beta cDNA was carried out from around 500 ng total RNA with a constant-region primer. It was through three nested multiplex PCR rounds of slightly modified ARM-PCR that TCR beta libraries arose. TRBV1-TRBV30 forward primers paired with a C-beta reverse primer were used in the first two PCR rounds, which ran roughly 10 cycles each. A single record per CDR3 protein comes from TCRdb applying MiXCR to the multiplex PCR reads. The table includes roughly 100,000 distinct CDR3 sequences, about four fifths detected once.

The TCR originated in a man in his forties with primary liver carcinoma and hepatitis B virus infection. The source material was liver tumor tissue from sampling region 3. Subset described: tumor region T3, left-lateral pole. V gene TRBV11-1 combines with J gene TRBJ2-4; D perhaps matches TRBD2 (6 bases). The CDR3, as DNA: TGTGCCAGCAGCTTTTCCGGGACTTGCGGGACGAAAAACATTCAGTATTTC. It specifies CASSFSGTCGTKNIQYF.